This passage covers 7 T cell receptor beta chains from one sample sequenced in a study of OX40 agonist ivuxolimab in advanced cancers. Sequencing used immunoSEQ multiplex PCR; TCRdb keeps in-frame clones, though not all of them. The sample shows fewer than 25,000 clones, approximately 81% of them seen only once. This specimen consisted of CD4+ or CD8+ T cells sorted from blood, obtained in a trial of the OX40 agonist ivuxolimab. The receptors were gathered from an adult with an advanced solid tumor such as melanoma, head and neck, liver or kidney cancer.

CDR3 region: CASSYARGPGELFF. The CDR3 coding sequence is TGTGCCAGCAGTTACGCCAGGGGACCCGGGGAGCTGTTTTTT. This chain links TRBV27 with TRBJ2-2; TRBD1 might be the D (6 bases). The CDR3 runs to 14 residues. Germline V gene data show CDR1 as MNHEY and CDR2 as SMNVEV (reference sequence). The V end was cut by 4 bases, the J end by 6 bases, with 12 bases between.

The CDR3 nucleotides are TGTGCCAGCACAGGAATGGCGGGGGGAAACAATGAGCAGTTCTTC. Translating gives CASTGMAGGNNEQFF. The J gene is TRBJ2-1, the V gene TRBV6-1; TRBD2 aligns across 8 bases. In germline, CDR1 is MNHNS, CDR2 SASEGT. This CDR3 region has 15 residues. Trimming at V came to 7 bases and at J to 5 bases, leaving 10 bases not matched to a gene.

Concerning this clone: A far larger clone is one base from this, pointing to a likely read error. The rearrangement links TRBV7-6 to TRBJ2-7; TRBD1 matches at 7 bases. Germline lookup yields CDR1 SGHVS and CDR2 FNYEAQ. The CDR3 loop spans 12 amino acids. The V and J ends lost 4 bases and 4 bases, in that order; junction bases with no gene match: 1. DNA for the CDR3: TGTGCCAGCAGCTCGACAGGGTACGAGCAGTACTTC. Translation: CASSSTGYEQYF.

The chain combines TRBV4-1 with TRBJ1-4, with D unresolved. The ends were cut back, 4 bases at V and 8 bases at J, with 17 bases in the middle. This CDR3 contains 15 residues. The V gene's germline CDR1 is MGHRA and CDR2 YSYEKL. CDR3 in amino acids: CASSLLTRGSEKLFF. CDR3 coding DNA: TGCGCCAGCAGCCTTCTCACGCGAGGTTCCGAAAAACTGTTTTTT.

CDR3 sequence reads: CASSIRGEDGYTF. The CDR3 nucleotides read TGTGCCAGTAGTATTCGGGGAGAGGATGGCTACACCTTC. V usage is TRBV19 and J usage is TRBJ1-2; no firm D call. Trimming stripped 3 bases from V and 6 bases from J, with 11 bases between. CDR1 LNHDA and CDR2 SQIVND come from the germline V gene (reference sequence). The CDR3 is 13 residues long. The whole variable domain, remainder taken from reference TRBV19 and TRBJ1-2, is DGGITQSPKYLFRKEGQNVTLSCEQNLNHDAMYWYRQDPGQGLRLIYYSQIVNDFQKGDIAEGYSVSREKKESFPLTVTSAQKNPTAFYLCASSIRGEDGYTFGSGTRLTVV.

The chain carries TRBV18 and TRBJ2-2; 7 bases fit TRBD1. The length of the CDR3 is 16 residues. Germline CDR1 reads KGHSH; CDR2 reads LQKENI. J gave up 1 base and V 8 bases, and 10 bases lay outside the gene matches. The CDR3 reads CASPQPGTENTGELFF. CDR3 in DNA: TGTGCCAGCCCCCAACCCGGGACAGAGAACACCGGGGAGCTGTTTTTT.

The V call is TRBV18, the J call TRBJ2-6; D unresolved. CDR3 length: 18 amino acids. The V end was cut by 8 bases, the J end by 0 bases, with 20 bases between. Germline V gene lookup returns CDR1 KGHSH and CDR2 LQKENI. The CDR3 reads CASPPVGLDHSGANVLTF. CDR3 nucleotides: TGTGCCAGCCCCCCGGTGGGCCTCGATCACTCTGGGGCCAACGTCCTGACTTTC.